This T cell receptor (beta chain) was recovered during a study of blood T cell repertoires in COVID-19. Study in general: Acute-phase and convalescent COVID-19 samples originated in the United States, Italy and Spain. Nucleic acid was either cDNA or gDNA, and it came from T cells, B-cell-depleted T cells, or PBMCs.

Authors' analysis steps: Estimated nucleated cell counts came from reference gene primer amplification. The repertoire was sequenced with immunoSEQ multiplex PCR; TCRdb's copy has only in-frame clones and lacks some. The V and J calls and clone size were taken over from that table, and D and trimming were inferred from the DNA. Here the sample spans under 200,000 clones, approximately 84% being singletons. This CDR3 is built from 15 residues. CDR1 is LGHDT and CDR2 is YNNKEL in the germline V gene (reference sequence). V was clipped by 1 base and J by 2 bases; unmatched bases: 4. The chain employs TRBV3-1 (or the pseudogene TRBV3-2) and TRBJ1-2; 7 bases map to TRBD1. The origin of this receptor is a human donor with acute or convalescent COVID-19. The donor label of this sample is uncertain. The sequenced material came from peripheral blood. In nucleotides, the CDR3 is TGTGCCAGCAGCCAAGGGGACAGCCGAAACTATGGCTACACCTTC. Encoded protein: CASSQGDSRNYGYTF.